The entry below gives a single T cell receptor (beta chain) sequence along with its context. Its antigen remains unidentified. Per-nucleotide qualities are absent, and no much larger clonotype sits a single base away. These data belong to a study of blood T cell repertoires in COVID-19 (dated by TCRdb to 2018 to 2021). Background for the entire study: The collaborator samples originated in the United States, Italy and Spain and spanned the acute and convalescent phases of COVID-19. A freely available public database, intended as a resource for researchers studying the immune response to SARS-CoV-2, is where the repertoires were released. Samples came from the ongoing ImmuneRACE study (first 160 participants) plus 1,254 subjects from 6 global collaborators. Where HLA class I and class II types were available, the types were taken from metadata supplied by the sample provider, not from assay-based typing. The prospective study material was composed of cDNA or gDNA derived from T cells, B-cell-depleted T cells, or PBMCs. The dataset comprised deeply sampled blood TCRbeta repertoires from subjects exposed to, actively infected with, or recovered from COVID-19. Sample metadata almost always included a de-identified subject ID, COVID-19 status, age in years and sex.

TCRbeta CDR3 regions were amplified from genomic DNA by means of the immunoSEQ Assay, a bias-controlled multiplex PCR. Per the authors' processing: Nucleated cell counts per sample were estimated from amplification of reference gene primers within the assay. To quantify the absolute abundance of each unique TCRbeta CDR3 rearrangement, sequence reads were collapsed and filtered. Productive Simpson clonality was computed per sample as the square root of Simpson's diversity index over productive rearrangements. The table was pulled from immuneACCESS by TCRdb, which kept in-frame rearrangements only. Such tables lose some clones; where checked, under half of the loss comes from unresolved V genes, and the rest has no known cause. Clone size and V and J calls were adopted from that table, with D and trimming inferred from the DNA. A total of some 270,000 clones appear in this sample, roughly 84% of them only once. The ten largest account for 15% to 17% of the sample.

At one collaborating source in Seattle, patients were enrolled during active infection and were followed longitudinally through the course of disease. Whole blood was collected in K2EDTA tubes by collaborating institutions according to the institutions' own protocols. Collaborator samples were shipped for TCRbeta analysis as frozen whole blood, isolated PBMCs, or DNA extracted from either sample type. On the study overall, not on this receptor specifically: How much clinical and demographic metadata was included differed by source and by participant, and the metadata was provided uncurated.

Trimming removed 0 bases from V and 7 bases from J, leaving 16 bases between the germline ends. The germline V gene supplies CDR1 SGHRS and CDR2 YFSETQ. Inclusive of the bounding cysteine and phenylalanine, the CDR3 is 16 residues long. Of all the DNA, just the CDR3 is kept, 48 bases in frame from base 1. The sample consisted of peripheral blood. This sequence uses TRBV5-1 and TRBJ1-4; 5 matching bases give a weak D call of TRBD1. The sequence came from a person aged 65 to 85 with COVID-19, enrolled during active disease. In nucleotide form, the sequence is TGCGCCAGCAGCTTGGTCTCCCAGGGTTTCGGTGAAAAACTGTTTTTT. It translates as CASSLVSQGFGEKLFF. The CDR3, completed at both ends by the reference TRBV5-1 and TRBJ1-4 genes, gives the full variable domain KAGVTQTPRYLIKTRGQQVTLSCSPISGHRSVSWYQQTPGQGLQFLFEYFSETQRNKGNFPGRFSGRQFSNSRSEMNVSTLELGDSALYLCASSLVSQGFGEKLFFGSGTQLSVL.